The 31 T cell receptor beta chains below were found in one sample sequenced in a study of T cells after yellow fever vaccination. TCRdb re-analysed the 5' RACE reads in MiXCR, keeping a single row per CDR3 protein. The data hold 60,000 to 85,000 distinct CDR3 sequences, with less than 8.5% observed a single time. The sequenced sample was CD8+ T cells sorted from PBMCs, obtained roughly seven weeks after the first yellow fever vaccination. These receptors all stem from a man younger than 30 who received the YFV17D yellow fever vaccine.

The gene calls are TRBV20-1 and TRBJ2-7; D is tentatively TRBD1 or TRBD2 (5 bases each). CDR3 length: 14 amino acids. Germline V gene data show CDR1 as DFQATT and CDR2 as SNEGSKA (reference sequence). The V end lost 5 bases, the J end lost 4 bases, and 18 bases lay between the germline ends. CDR3 bases: TGCAGTGCTGGGGACCGGGACGGGCAATACGAGCAGTACTTC. This sequence encodes CSAGDRDGQYEQYF.

V and J are TRBV7-2 and TRBJ2-6, with D uncertain. The CDR3 runs 16 residues. Germline assignment: CDR1 SGHTA and CDR2 FQGNSA. Deletions cut 0 bases from V and 0 bases from J, with 6 bases between. The CDR3: CASSLARLSGANVLTF. CDR3 sequence (DNA): TGTGCCAGCAGCTTAGCTCGGCTCTCTGGGGCCAACGTCCTGACTTTC.

The chain couples TRBV12-3 or TRBV12-4 to TRBJ1-5, with D unclear. The CDR3 has 14 amino acids. Trimming stripped 5 bases from V and 0 bases from J, with 8 bases between. CDR3 coding DNA: TGTGCCAGCAGTCTGGATTATAGCAATCAGCCCCAGCATTTT. The encoded protein is CASSLDYSNQPQHF.

This sequence joins TRBV9 and TRBJ1-2, with D possibly TRBD1 on 5 matching bases. Germline V gene lookup returns CDR1 SGDLS and CDR2 YYNGEE. Trimming pared 1 base from V and 5 bases from J, leaving 18 bases between. The CDR3 is made up of 16 amino acids. CDR3 residues: CASSVHQGEADYGYTF. CDR3 coding DNA: TGTGCCAGCAGCGTACATCAGGGCGAAGCCGATTATGGCTACACCTTC.

This clonotype was recorded at least ten times. The chain has TRBV29-1 and TRBJ2-4; possible D gene TRBD1, 5 bases. Germline assignment: CDR1 SQVTM and CDR2 ANQGSEA. The CDR3 totals 13 residues. Between the trimmed V and J ends, which lost 7 bases and 5 bases, there was a span of 15 bases. The CDR3 region is CSATMLTENIQYF. DNA of the CDR3: TGCAGCGCAACTATGTTGACAGAAAACATTCAGTACTTC.

The sample holds many counts of this clonotype. This chain links TRBV6-2 or TRBV6-3 with TRBJ2-3, with 9 bases identical to TRBD2. CDR1 is MNHEY, CDR2 SVGEGT, per germline. The CDR3 extends over 17 amino acids. V shed 4 bases and J 1 base; nucleotides not matched to a gene: 9. In DNA, the CDR3 is TGTGCCAGCAGTTCCCTCGTAGCGGGGGCCCGCACAGATACGCAGTATTTT. Its translation is CASSSLVAGARTDTQYF.

Only a few counts were recorded for this clonotype. The chain uses TRBV18 and TRBJ1-1; D possibly corresponds to TRBD1 (6 bases). Germline V lookup: CDR1 KGHSH, CDR2 LQKENI. This CDR3 spans 15 amino acids. The germline V and J ends were trimmed by 6 bases and 5 bases, with 19 bases remaining between them. Here the CDR3 reads CASSPRGGRATEAFF. The CDR3 coding sequence is TGTGCCAGCTCGCCCAGGGGAGGGAGGGCTACTGAAGCTTTCTTT.

This clonotype was observed at least ten times. CDR3 nucleotides: TGCGCCAGCAGCTGGACAGGGTATGAGCAGTTCTTC. This gives the protein CASSWTGYEQFF. This sequence joins TRBV5-1 and TRBJ2-1; 8 bases are shared with TRBD1. Per germline, CDR1 SGHRS and CDR2 YFSETQ. The CDR3 spans 12 residues. V trimming: 3 bases; J trimming: 8 bases; junction bases outside the gene matches: 1.

This clonotype was counted ten times or more. V and J are TRBV6-5 and TRBJ2-2; D uncertain. Trimming left V 3 bases short and J 3 bases short, with 8 bases between. There are 14 residues in the CDR3. The germline V gene has CDR1 MNHEY and CDR2 SVGAGI. DNA for the CDR3: TGTGCCAGCAGTTATGGCCAACACACCGGGGAGCTGTTTTTT. Amino acids: CASSYGQHTGELFF.

The chain employs TRBV5-1 and TRBJ1-2; D is perhaps TRBD1 (5 bases). The CDR3 totals 15 residues. With 4 bases removed from V and 2 bases from J, the gap between germline ends came to 15 bases. Germline assignment: CDR1 SGHRS and CDR2 YFSETQ. For the CDR3, the DNA is TGCGCCAGCAGCCTGGCGGGGGGATGGAACTATGGCTACACCTTC. This sequence encodes CASSLAGGWNYGYTF.

This chain uses TRBV20-1 with TRBJ2-7, with 10 nucleotides matching TRBD1. The CDR3 runs 15 residues. V dropped 2 bases and J dropped 2; count of bases not matched to a gene: 6. Germline CDR1 DFQATT, CDR2 SNEGSKA (reference sequence). The CDR3 protein is CSARIGQGVTYEQYF. CDR3 nucleotide sequence: TGCAGTGCTAGAATTGGACAGGGGGTAACCTACGAGCAGTACTTC.

This clonotype was found many times. The chain is built from TRBV5-6 and TRBJ2-7; TRBD1 aligns across 7 bases. Trimming cost V 1 base and J 3 bases; bases outside gene matches: 7. Looked up from germline, CDR1 is SGHDT and CDR2 is YYEEEE. The CDR3 contains 15 residues. CDR3 amino acids: CASSLWGQGDYEQYV. The CDR3 region has the DNA TGTGCCAGCAGCTTGTGGGGTCAGGGGGACTACGAGCAGTACGTC.

This clonotype has a handful of counts. The V and J genes are TRBV24-1 and TRBJ2-1, with 7 bases aligning to TRBD1. CDR1 and CDR2 (germline): KGHDR, SFDVKD. The CDR3 is made up of 15 amino acids. Trimming removed 4 bases from V and 10 bases from J; junction bases left unmatched: 12. For the CDR3, the DNA is TGTGCCACCAGTGACCGGATGACAGGGCGTGAGGAGCAGTTCTTC. It yields the protein CATSDRMTGREEQFF.

This clonotype came up a few times. The chain has TRBV6-2 or TRBV6-3 and TRBJ2-5; 11 bases line up with TRBD2. The junction had 8 bases not matched to a gene; V was cut back by 6 bases and J by 2 bases. This CDR3 has 16 amino acids. The germline V gene has CDR1 MNHEY and CDR2 SVGEGT. CDR3 region: CASSSGLAGFQETQYF. The CDR3 nucleotides are TGTGCCAGCAGCTCTGGACTAGCGGGTTTTCAAGAGACCCAGTACTTC.

This clonotype occurred many times. The V and J genes are TRBV11-2 and TRBJ2-5; no clear D. The germline gives CDR1 SGHAT, CDR2 FQNNGV. The length of the CDR3 is 11 residues. Trimming removed 6 bases at V and 9 bases at J, with 11 bases between. CDR3 sequence: CASSLTTAQYF. In DNA form, the CDR3 reads TGTGCCAGCAGTCTCACAACGGCCCAGTACTTC.

The chain joins TRBV30 to TRBJ1-5; D possibly corresponds to TRBD1 (6 bases). Trimming took off 1 base at V and 3 bases at J, with 13 bases between the two ends. The CDR3 is 15 amino acids. Per the germline V gene, CDR1 is GTSNPN and CDR2 is SVGIG (reference sequence). CDR3 nucleotides: TGTGCCTGGAGTGCTCGGGACACCAACAATCAGCCCCAGCATTTT. Amino acids: CAWSARDTNNQPQHF. The full variable domain, rest sourced from reference TRBV30 and TRBJ1-5, is SQTIHQWPATLVQPVGSPLSLECTVEGTSNPNLYWYRQAAGRGLQLLFYSVGIGQISSEVPQNLSASRPQDRQFILSSKKLLLSDSGFYLCAWSARDTNNQPQHFGDGTRLSIL.

This rearrangement joins TRBV4-3 to TRBJ2-7; D remains ambiguous. Germline loops: CDR1 LGHNA, CDR2 YSLEER. Trimming pared 0 bases from V and 3 bases from J, leaving 6 bases between. CDR3 length: 13 residues. Written as DNA, the CDR3 is TGCGCCAGCAGCCAAGATCGAAACTACGAGCAGTACTTC. Translation: CASSQDRNYEQYF.

This clonotype was counted many times. The chain carries TRBV3-1 and TRBJ2-2, with TRBD1 matching 9 bases. The trim removed 8 bases at V and 5 bases at J, leaving 6 bases unmatched. The V gene's germline CDR1 is LGHDT and CDR2 YNNKEL (reference sequence). This CDR3 is 14 amino acids long. Here the CDR3 reads CASEGTGRTGELFF. The DNA of the CDR3 is TGTGCCAGCGAAGGGACAGGGCGGACCGGGGAGCTGTTTTTT.

This clonotype showed up many times. The CDR3 DNA sequence: TGCAGTGCGGATTATCCAGATACGCAGTATTTT. Protein: CSADYPDTQYF. V is TRBV20-1 and J is TRBJ2-3; D gene uncertain. CDR3 length equals 11 residues. Germline V gives CDR1 DFQATT, CDR2 SNEGSKA (reference sequence). V was shortened by 6 bases and J by 4 bases, with 8 bases between the two germline ends.

There are many counts of this clonotype. V gene TRBV24-1 combines with J gene TRBJ2-5; D is unclear. Per germline, CDR1 KGHDR and CDR2 SFDVKD. This CDR3 is built from 13 residues. V shed 5 bases and J shed 4 bases, with 10 bases lying between them. In DNA form, the CDR3 reads TGTGCCACCAGTGCCGTGGCAGGAGAGACCCAGTACTTC. Translated: CATSAVAGETQYF.

This clonotype was seen repeatedly, ten times or more. The CDR3 is CASSLVAYNEQFF. The CDR3 DNA reads TGTGCCAGCAGCTTAGTCGCCTACAATGAGCAGTTCTTC. The chain recombines TRBV7-8 with TRBJ2-1; D not certain. Germline V gene lookup returns CDR1 SGHVS and CDR2 FQNEAQ. V was cut by 1 base and J by 2 bases, with 3 bases left in between. CDR3 length equals 13 residues.

This clonotype was picked up many times. The V gene is TRBV4-3, the J gene TRBJ1-1; TRBD1 aligns across 7 bases. The CDR3 runs to 17 residues. The V gene end was trimmed by 1 base and the J gene end by 2 bases; junction bases not matched to a gene: 10. CDR1 is LGHNA, CDR2 YSLEER, per germline. Here the CDR3 reads CASSQGRSGQVNTEAFF. CDR3 in DNA: TGCGCCAGCAGCCAAGGGCGGAGTGGACAGGTAAACACTGAAGCTTTCTTT.

This clonotype was seen a few times. The genes are TRBV6-5 and TRBJ1-4; D gene uncertain. Germline V CDR1 and CDR2: MNHEY, SVGAGI. V gave up 2 bases and J gave up 5 bases, with 18 bases separating them. This CDR3 is 17 amino acids long. CDR3: CASSYPPIGLKNEKLFF. In DNA, the CDR3 is TGTGCCAGCAGTTACCCCCCTATAGGCCTAAAAAATGAAAAACTGTTTTTT.

This clonotype has at least ten counts. V usage is TRBV7-9 and J usage is TRBJ2-3; TRBD2 matches at 7 bases. Germline V gene data show CDR1 as SEHNR and CDR2 as FQNEAQ (reference sequence). The CDR3 has 17 residues. The ends lost 5 bases at V and 2 bases at J; junction bases unmatched: 13. The CDR3 region is CASSLGLELALTDTQYF. In DNA form, the CDR3 reads TGTGCCAGCAGCCTAGGGTTGGAACTAGCGCTCACAGATACGCAGTATTTT. The whole variable domain, remainder taken from reference TRBV7-9 and TRBJ2-3, is DTGVSQNPRHKITKRGQNVTFRCDPISEHNRLYWYRQTLGQGPEFLTYFQNEAQLEKSRLLSDRFSAERPKGSFSTLEIQRTEQGDSAMYLCASSLGLELALTDTQYFGPGTRLTVL.

The chain uses TRBV12-3 or TRBV12-4 and TRBJ2-5, with 12 nucleotides matching TRBD2. The V segment lost 6 bases and the J segment 5 bases; nucleotides outside the gene matches: 7. The CDR3 covers 15 residues. This CDR3 reads CASRATSGGWETQYF. CDR3 sequence (DNA): TGTGCCAGCAGAGCGACTAGCGGGGGTTGGGAGACCCAGTACTTC.

This clonotype was seen repeatedly, ten times or more. This rearrangement joins TRBV4-1 to TRBJ1-2; weak D call: TRBD1 (6 bases). Germline loops: CDR1 MGHRA, CDR2 YSYEKL. The CDR3 has 14 residues. Deletions cut 1 base from V and 8 bases from J, with 14 bases between. The CDR3 bases are TGCGCCAGCAGCCAAGCGTCAGGGGAGGTAGGCTACACCTTC. It specifies CASSQASGEVGYTF.

The V gene is TRBV5-8, the J gene TRBJ2-2; 10 nucleotides match TRBD2. CDR3 length: 14 amino acids. The germline CDR1 and CDR2 sequences are SGHTS and YDEGEE. With 7 bases clipped from V and 12 bases from J, the junction kept 12 bases outside the gene matches. CDR3 sequence: CASSETSGSSKLFF. Written as DNA, the CDR3 is TGTGCCAGCTCCGAGACTAGCGGGTCCTCAAAGCTGTTTTTT.

At least ten counts were recorded for this clonotype. The chain carries TRBV30 and TRBJ2-1; 7 positions agree with TRBD2. With V trimmed by 0 bases and J by 4 bases, 6 bases remained unmatched. This CDR3 comprises 15 residues. From germline, CDR1 is GTSNPN and CDR2 SVGIG (reference sequence). The CDR3 DNA sequence: TGTGCCTGGAGTGTAACGTGGGGGGGTTACAATGAGCAGTTCTTC. Translated, it gives CAWSVTWGGYNEQFF.

This clonotype showed up just a few times. The J gene is TRBJ2-6, the V gene TRBV27; a possible D gene is TRBD2 (6 bases). The CDR3 totals 12 residues. Germline loops: CDR1 MNHEY, CDR2 SMNVEV (reference sequence). V was cut by 11 bases and J by 2 bases, with 7 bases left in between. The CDR3 coding sequence is TGTGCCGCGGGGCCTGGGGCCAACGTCCTGACTTTC. Protein sequence: CAAGPGANVLTF.

The CDR3 here is CASSYSGSYEQYF. For the CDR3, the DNA is TGTGCCAGCAGTTACTCGGGGTCCTACGAGCAGTACTTC. The rearrangement links TRBV6-6 to TRBJ2-7; D unclear. V was trimmed by 0 bases and J by 1 base, leaving 4 bases between them. The length of the CDR3 is 13 residues. The germline CDR1 and CDR2 sequences are MNHNY and SVGAGI (reference sequence).

CDR3 amino acids: CASSIWEDNYGYTF. DNA of the CDR3: TGTGCCAGTAGTATTTGGGAGGACAACTATGGCTACACCTTC. The chain employs TRBV19 and TRBJ1-2; D unclear. The germline V gene encodes CDR1 LNHDA and CDR2 SQIVND (reference sequence). This CDR3 has 14 amino acids. Between the trimmed V and J ends, which lost 3 bases and 2 bases, there was a span of 10 bases.